Listed below are T cell receptor beta chains from one sample, sequenced in a study of blood T cell repertoires in COVID-19. Here immunoSEQ multiplex PCR was the method, and the copy in TCRdb shows in-frame clones only, minus some. The data hold 200,000 to 250,000 clones, with just over 85% observed a single time. Source material: peripheral blood. Every receptor here comes from a man older than 75 with acute or convalescent COVID-19. CDR3s include the opening cysteine and the closing phenylalanine or tryptophan. The D gene is left open where the match is weak. A clone size is listed for some rows: how often the clone was seen (once, few, many), or a class if it is expanded.

j_call v_call d_call clone_size cdr3_aa cdr3_nt
TRBJ2-7 TRBV18 TRBD2 NA CASSPESSGIEQYF TGTGCCAGCTCACCCGAGTCTAGCGGTATCGAGCAGTACTTC
TRBJ1-6 TRBV10-1 TRBD1 NA CASGGTGDNSPLHF TGCGCCAGCGGAGGGACAGGGGATAATTCACCCCTCCACTTT
TRBJ2-7 TRBV2 NA NA CASSVEVSYEQYF TGTGCCAGCAGTGTTGAGGTATCCTACGAGCAGTACTTC
TRBJ2-3 TRBV18 NA NA CASSLTDTQYF TGTGCCAGCTCACTAACAGATACGCAGTATTTT
TRBJ1-2 TRBV30 NA NA CAWKLRRESNYGYTF TGTGCCTGGAAGTTAAGACGGGAGAGTAACTATGGCTACACCTTC
TRBJ1-1 TRBV10-3 NA NA CAIRADKNTEAFF TGTGCCATCAGGGCTGACAAGAACACTGAAGCTTTCTTT
TRBJ2-7 TRBV18 TRBD2 NA CASSSSTGTSSYEQYF TGTGCCAGCTCATCTTCTACCGGGACTAGCTCCTACGAGCAGTACTTC
TRBJ2-2 TRBV4-3 NA few CASSQDRSGTGELFF TGCGCCAGCAGCCAAGATCGAAGCGGGACCGGGGAGCTGTTTTTT
TRBJ2-5 TRBV13 TRBD2 NA CASSRDTGTKETQYF TGTGCCAGCAGTCGAGACACCGGGACTAAAGAGACCCAGTACTTC
TRBJ1-5 TRBV19 NA once CASRYQGNSNQPQHF TGTGCCAGTAGGTACCAGGGGAATAGCAATCAGCCCCAGCATTTT
TRBJ2-3 TRBV11-3 TRBD2 NA CASSTGLAGTDTQYF TGTGCCAGCAGCACCGGACTAGCGGGCACAGATACGCAGTATTTT
TRBJ2-5 TRBV29-1 TRBD1 NA CRRLGPPTGVRTQYF TGCAGGCGACTGGGTCCTCCGACAGGGGTGCGGACCCAGTACTTC
TRBJ1-6 TRBV6-5 NA NA CASIGFLNSPLHF TGTGCCAGCATCGGGTTCCTTAATTCACCCCTCCACTTT
TRBJ2-2 TRBV6-5 NA NA CATQSIGGVTGELFF TGTGCCACCCAGTCGATTGGGGGCGTGACCGGGGAGCTGTTTTTT
TRBJ2-5 TRBV5-1 NA NA CASSQTGSGMETQYF TGCGCCAGCAGCCAGACAGGTTCCGGGATGGAGACCCAGTACTTC
TRBJ2-3 TRBV27 NA NA CASSSMTVDFGTQYF TGTGCCAGCAGCTCAATGACAGTGGATTTCGGTACGCAGTATTTT
TRBJ1-5 TRBV28 NA NA CASSPDQTRQPQHF TGTGCCAGCAGTCCTGACCAGACGCGGCAGCCCCAGCATTTT
TRBJ2-3 TRBV9 TRBD2 NA CASSPRLAGGDTQYF TGTGCCAGCAGCCCCAGACTAGCGGGAGGAGATACGCAGTATTTT
TRBJ2-7 TRBV27 TRBD2 NA CASRPPPSSSGSSYEQYF TGTGCCAGCAGACCCCCCCCGAGTAGTAGCGGGAGCTCCTACGAGCAGTACTTC
TRBJ1-1 TRBV25-1 NA once CASSALLGTGGTEAFF TGTGCCAGCAGTGCCCTCCTCGGGACGGGGGGCACTGAAGCTTTCTTT